This passage covers 17 T cell receptor beta chains from one sample sequenced in a study of cytomegalovirus exposure and HLA in healthy donors. With 60 Vbeta and 13 Jbeta primers, the PCR was carried out. The method was immunoSEQ multiplex PCR; TCRdb's version includes in-frame clones alone and lacks a portion of them. The sample carries some 120,000 clones, about two thirds recorded once. The sequenced sample consisted of PBMCs. The receptors here all came from a man in his sixties in good health and CMV-seropositive.

This clone came up a few times. The rearrangement uses TRBV9 and TRBJ2-3; tentatively, D is TRBD1 (6 bases). V was clipped by 3 bases and J by 0 bases, with 8 bases between them. CDR3 length: 14 residues. CDR1 is SGDLS, CDR2 YYNGEE, per germline. The CDR3 loop is CASSEDRSTDTQYF. CDR3 nucleotides: TGTGCCAGCAGCGAGGACAGAAGCACAGATACGCAGTATTTT.

The chain links TRBV5-1 to TRBJ2-2; TRBD1 aligns across 9 bases. The germline CDR1 and CDR2 sequences are SGHRS and YFSETQ. The J segment lost 6 bases and the V segment lost 4 bases, leaving 4 bases of the junction unmatched. The CDR3 extends over 14 amino acids. The CDR3 is CASSPRQGAGELFF. The CDR3 coding sequence is TGCGCCAGCAGCCCTCGACAGGGGGCCGGGGAGCTGTTTTTT.

The CDR3 DNA follows: TGCAGCGTTGGAACCGGGAATAGCAATCAGCCCCAGCATTTT. Protein product: CSVGTGNSNQPQHF. The chain couples TRBV29-1 to TRBJ1-5, with D hard to call. The germline V gene encodes CDR1 SQVTM and CDR2 ANQGSEA. V dropped 4 bases and J dropped 0 bases, with 10 bases sitting between them. The CDR3 is 14 amino acids. The full variable domain, its missing parts supplied by reference TRBV29-1 and TRBJ1-5, is SAVISQKPSRDICQRGTSLTIQCQVDSQVTMMFWYRQQPGQSLTLIATANQGSEATYESGFVIDKFPISRPNLTFSTLTVSNMSPEDSSIYLCSVGTGNSNQPQHFGDGTRLSIL.

This clone was seen only a few times. The chain couples TRBV5-1 to TRBJ2-2, with 7 bases fitting TRBD2. Germline CDR1 reads SGHRS; CDR2 reads YFSETQ. CDR3 length: 15 amino acids. Unmatched junction bases numbered 5, after V lost 2 bases and J lost 4 bases. CDR3 sequence: CASSLERGSTGELFF. The DNA of the CDR3 is TGCGCCAGCAGCTTAGAGCGGGGCAGCACCGGGGAGCTGTTTTTT.

DNA of the CDR3: TGTGCCAGCAGCCGATCACAGGGAGCTTTCTTT. Its protein is CASSRSQGAFF. The chain links TRBV6-1 to TRBJ1-1, with D perhaps TRBD1 (6 bases). Germline-derived CDR1 and CDR2 are MNHNS and SASEGT. V was clipped by 6 bases and J by 10 bases, with 12 bases between them. The CDR3 spans 11 residues.

This clone was found once. The chain recombines TRBV5-4 with TRBJ2-1, with 7 bases that match TRBD2. The CDR3 sequence is 15 residues long. Per germline, CDR1 SGHNT and CDR2 YYREEE (reference sequence). The trim removed 9 bases at V and 9 bases at J, leaving 18 bases unmatched. Here the CDR3 DNA reads TGTGCCACCCACCCTGGACTAGTTCGTGATAGTGAGCAGTTCTTC. This codes for CATHPGLVRDSEQFF.

The rearrangement joins TRBV28 to TRBJ2-7; 11 nucleotides line up with TRBD2. The V gene's germline CDR1 is MDHEN and CDR2 SYDVKM. The CDR3 length is 16 residues. V trimming: 5 bases; J trimming: 4 bases; junction bases outside the gene matches: 10. As DNA, the CDR3 is TGTGCCAGCAGTCAAATTAGCGGGGGGGACGCTTACGAGCAGTACTTC. Translated, it gives CASSQISGGDAYEQYF.

This chain links TRBV19 with TRBJ1-6; 7 bases fit TRBD1. Germline-derived CDR1 and CDR2 are LNHDA and SQIVND (reference sequence). The CDR3 consists of 13 residues. The V gene end was trimmed by 6 bases and the J gene end by 15 bases; junction bases not matched to a gene: 11. The CDR3 nucleotides read TGTGCCAGTAGAATGGGACAGAAGTACGTCCTCCACTTT. This encodes CASRMGQKYVLHF.

The CDR3 protein is CASSDASGPSTDTQYF. The CDR3 DNA reads as TGTGCCAGCAGTGATGCTAGCGGACCTAGCACAGATACGCAGTATTTT. The chain joins TRBV6-4 to TRBJ2-3, with 7 nucleotides matching TRBD2. This CDR3 is 16 amino acids long. Germline CDR1 MRHNA, CDR2 SNTAGT. V shed 3 bases and J 0 bases; nucleotides not matched to a gene: 6.

The rearrangement links TRBV5-1 to TRBJ2-5, with D perhaps TRBD1 (6 bases). The CDR3 runs 14 residues. The germline V and J ends were trimmed by 0 bases and 3 bases, with 9 bases remaining between them. CDR1 is SGHRS, CDR2 YFSETQ, per germline. The CDR3 sequence is CASSLVPGEETQYF. For the CDR3, the DNA is TGCGCCAGCAGCTTGGTCCCAGGGGAAGAGACCCAGTACTTC. Variable domain in full (rest from reference TRBV5-1 and TRBJ2-5): KAGVTQTPRYLIKTRGQQVTLSCSPISGHRSVSWYQQTPGQGLQFLFEYFSETQRNKGNFPGRFSGRQFSNSRSEMNVSTLELGDSALYLCASSLVPGEETQYFGPGTRLLVL.

There are a few counts of this clone. The chain uses TRBV10-3 and TRBJ2-1; no definite D call. V lost 6 bases and J 15 bases, leaving 15 bases between the germline ends. Germline lookup yields CDR1 ENHRY and CDR2 SYGVKD. There are 11 residues in the CDR3. CDR3 DNA: TGTGCCATCAGGAAGTCTGGCCTTTGGTTCTTC. Amino acids: CAIRKSGLWFF.

This chain connects TRBV6-1 to TRBJ1-6; D not resolved. From germline, CDR1 is MNHNS and CDR2 SASEGT. Trimming removed 2 bases from V and 10 bases from J, with 12 bases in between. This CDR3 is built from 14 residues. As DNA, the CDR3 is TGTGCCAGCAGTGAAATCGGGAGACAATCACCCCTCCACTTT. Its protein product is CASSEIGRQSPLHF.

The J gene is TRBJ2-5, the V gene TRBV29-1; 9 bases fit TRBD1. This CDR3 region has 13 residues. The germline V gene encodes CDR1 SQVTM and CDR2 ANQGSEA. V was pared by 6 bases and J by 8 bases, with 10 bases of the junction left unmatched. This CDR3 is CSVLPGQGLTQYF. CDR3 DNA sequence: TGCAGCGTCTTACCGGGACAGGGTTTAACCCAGTACTTC. Supplemented by reference TRBV29-1 and TRBJ2-5, the full variable domain reads SAVISQKPSRDICQRGTSLTIQCQVDSQVTMMFWYRQQPGQSLTLIATANQGSEATYESGFVIDKFPISRPNLTFSTLTVSNMSPEDSSIYLCSVLPGQGLTQYFGPGTRLLVL.

The gene calls are TRBV11-3 and TRBJ2-3; possible D gene TRBD1, 5 bases. The CDR3 contains 13 residues. Trimming took 0 bases from V and 4 from J, leaving 5 bases between them. From germline, CDR1 is SGHNT and CDR2 YENEEA. In DNA, the CDR3 is TGTGCCAGCAGCTTAGACAGGGCAGATACGCAGTATTTT. Translation gives CASSLDRADTQYF.

This rearrangement joins TRBV19 to TRBJ1-5; a weak D match, TRBD1 (6 bases). Germline values: CDR1 LNHDA, CDR2 SQIVND (reference sequence). Trimming removed 3 bases from V and 4 bases from J, with 22 bases in between. The CDR3 is made up of 18 amino acids. The CDR3 spells CASSMNLLQGTRNQPQHF. DNA for the CDR3: TGTGCCAGTAGTATGAACCTCTTACAGGGAACCAGAAATCAGCCCCAGCATTTT.

The rearrangement links TRBV10-1 to TRBJ1-2; D may be TRBD1 (5 bases). With 6 bases removed from V and 5 bases from J, the gap between germline ends came to 16 bases. From germline, CDR1 is WNHNN and CDR2 SYGVQD (reference sequence). The CDR3 length is 14 residues. CDR3 loop: CASRGISEGYGYTF. The CDR3 bases are TGCGCCAGCAGAGGAATCTCGGAGGGGTATGGCTACACCTTC.

This chain uses TRBV15 with TRBJ1-6; D gene ambiguous. The CDR3 is 19 amino acids. Trimming stripped 1 base from V and 0 bases from J, with 16 bases between. CDR1 and CDR2 from the germline V gene are LNHNV and YYDKDF (reference sequence). Here the CDR3 reads CATSRGLSLRPSYNSPLHF. As DNA, the CDR3 is TGTGCCACCAGCAGAGGACTATCATTGAGACCCTCCTATAATTCACCCCTCCACTTT.